What follows describes a single T cell receptor beta chain. Its target is not known. The sample is drawn from a study of vaccination effects on CD4 cells after COVID-19. Profiled with immunoSEQ multiplex PCR; TCRdb holds only in-frame clones, not every one. This table has 37,000 or so clones, about 60% appearing once. Between the trimmed V and J ends, which lost 3 bases and 0 bases, there was a span of 12 bases. Per germline, CDR1 SGHDT and CDR2 YYEEEE. The CDR3 totals 15 residues. CD4+ T cells specific for antigen were expanded with viral peptide pools by the ViraFEST assay before sequencing. Cultured cells yielded isolated CD4+ T cells after 10 days. Previously uninfected by SARS-CoV-2, the vaccine recipients also showed negative nucleocapsid antibodies.

The chain is built from TRBV5-6 and TRBJ1-1; tentatively, D is TRBD1 (5 bases). Here the sequenced sample was CD4+ T cells from PBMCs cultured with HCoV-OC43 spike peptides, taken before COVID-19 vaccination. Regarding subset: HCoV-OC43 spike overlapping peptide pool stimulation. This receptor was identified in a human donor who received a COVID-19 vaccine. The CDR3 nucleotides read TGTGCCAGCAGCTGGGGGACGTTGATGAACACTGAAGCTTTCTTT. Translated, it gives CASSWGTLMNTEAFF.